This TCR beta chain was observed in a study of blood T cell repertoires in COVID-19. Study-wide background: Italy, Spain and the United States were the sources of the convalescent and acute COVID-19 samples. In each case, the material was cDNA or gDNA derived from T cells, B-cell-depleted T cells, or PBMCs.

CDR1 is MDHEN, CDR2 SYDVKM, per germline. The length of the CDR3 is 11 residues. V was shortened by 2 bases and J by 8 bases, with 6 bases between the two germline ends. Authors' data handling: Quantification of nucleated cells was approximated via reference gene primer amplification. TCRdb's copy holds only in-frame clones and misses some; the assay was immunoSEQ multiplex PCR. From that table come the V and J calls and clone size; the DNA was used to work out D and trimming. The sample records about 100,000 clones, roughly 84% being singletons. This clone was seen a handful of times. The source of this sequence is a man between 65 and 80 years old with active or convalescent COVID-19. This chain uses TRBV28 with TRBJ1-1; D gene unclear. The specimen sequenced was peripheral blood. This CDR3 reads CASSLGQEAFF. The DNA of the CDR3 is TGTGCCAGCAGTTTAGGTCAGGAAGCTTTCTTT.